The 20 T cell receptor beta chains below were found in one sample sequenced in a study of Ad26.COV2.S vaccination and SARS-CoV-2 variants. As to treatment: roughly 18 received Ad26.COV2.S at low or high dose, single or two shots; 5 received placebo; per-sample allocation not given. At day 63 after the first vaccine or placebo injection, samples were drawn. Here immunoSEQ multiplex PCR was the method, and the copy in TCRdb shows in-frame clones only, minus some. This sample has roughly 700,000 clones, with roughly nine tenths found just once. The sample was peripheral blood, taken in a trial of Ad26.COV2.S vaccine versus placebo. Receptor source: a person between 18 and 65 years old who received the Ad26.COV2.S COVID-19 vaccine or a placebo.

The CDR3 DNA is TGTGCCAGCAGCTTCGGACTAGCGGGGGGTTTAGGTGGCGATGAGCAGTTCTTC. Encoded protein: CASSFGLAGGLGGDEQFF. The chain carries TRBV14 and TRBJ2-1, with 14 nucleotides matching TRBD2. Germline V gene lookup returns CDR1 SGHDN and CDR2 FVKESK. The ends lost 5 bases at V and 8 bases at J; junction bases unmatched: 14. The CDR3 is made up of 18 amino acids.

This clone was seen once. The CDR3 reads CASSYLGREASNEQFF. DNA for the CDR3: TGTGCCAGCAGTTACTTGGGCAGGGAGGCTTCCAATGAGCAGTTCTTC. The V gene is TRBV6-2 or TRBV6-3, the J gene TRBJ2-1, with a weak D call TRBD2 (6 bases). Germline CDR1 MNHEY, CDR2 SVGEGT. The CDR3 covers 16 residues. V lost 1 base and J lost 6, with 16 bases in between.

The CDR3 bases are TGTGCCAGCAGCTCTAGTTCGGGCTGGGCGAATCAGCCCCAGCATTTT. This codes for CASSSSSGWANQPQHF. The chain couples TRBV7-2 to TRBJ1-5, with unresolved D. This CDR3 is built from 16 residues. Trimming stripped 4 bases from V and 4 bases from J, with 17 bases between. Germline V gene data show CDR1 as SGHTA and CDR2 as FQGNSA.

The genes are TRBV7-9 and TRBJ2-1, with TRBD1 matching over 11 bases. Germline values: CDR1 SEHNR, CDR2 FQNEAQ (reference sequence). Unmatched junction bases numbered 15, after V lost 5 bases and J lost 3 bases. The CDR3 is 19 residues long. For the CDR3, the DNA is TGTGCCAGCAGCCCTACGAGTCCCGGGACAGGGGGATTCTACAATGAGCAGTTCTTC. It is translated as CASSPTSPGTGGFYNEQFF.

The rearrangement links TRBV30 to TRBJ1-2; D gene ambiguous. The germline V gene encodes CDR1 GTSNPN and CDR2 SVGIG (reference sequence). The V end was cut by 4 bases, the J end by 4 bases, with 13 bases between. The CDR3 consists of 13 residues. The CDR3 sequence: CAWKAALGYGYTF. The CDR3 DNA follows: TGTGCCTGGAAGGCAGCCCTGGGCTATGGCTACACCTTC. The full variable domain, its missing parts supplied by reference TRBV30 and TRBJ1-2, is SQTIHQWPATLVQPVGSPLSLECTVEGTSNPNLYWYRQAAGRGLQLLFYSVGIGQISSEVPQNLSASRPQDRQFILSSKKLLLSDSGFYLCAWKAALGYGYTFGSGTRLTVV.

This chain joins TRBV9 and TRBJ2-1; TRBD2 agrees at 9 bases. CDR3 size: 19 residues. Germline CDR1 is SGDLS and CDR2 is YYNGEE. Trimming at V came to 3 bases and at J to 0 bases, leaving 13 bases not matched to a gene. CDR3 region: CASSGVGASGTSSYNEQFF. The CDR3 bases are TGTGCCAGCAGCGGGGTCGGGGCTAGCGGGACAAGCTCCTACAATGAGCAGTTCTTC.

Turning to this clone: The same CDR3 also results from other DNA sequences found in this sample. V is TRBV7-9 and J is TRBJ1-5, with a tentative D call TRBD1 (6 bases). Trimming removed 5 bases at V and 6 bases at J, with 11 bases between. Germline CDR1 SEHNR, CDR2 FQNEAQ (reference sequence). The CDR3 totals 13 residues. The CDR3 DNA is TGTGCCAGCAGCCTAGAGGGGGGTCAGCCCCAGCATTTT. Translation: CASSLEGGQPQHF.

CDR3 region: CASSQLTEGLAGNEQFF. The CDR3 DNA reads TGTGCCAGCAGCCAATTAACCGAGGGACTAGCGGGCAATGAGCAGTTCTTC. V is TRBV14 and J is TRBJ2-1; 12 bases match TRBD2. Per germline, CDR1 SGHDN and CDR2 FVKESK. The CDR3 spans 17 residues. Trimming removed 2 bases from V and 6 bases from J; junction bases left unmatched: 8.

The J gene is TRBJ2-1, the V gene TRBV6-4; 9 bases map to TRBD1. Germline assignment: CDR1 MRHNA and CDR2 SNTAGT. The CDR3 consists of 14 residues. V was clipped by 8 bases and J by 7 bases; unmatched bases: 9. The CDR3 sequence is CASGTGGAGNEQFF. The CDR3 DNA reads as TGTGCCAGCGGAACAGGGGGCGCAGGAAATGAGCAGTTCTTC.

V and J are TRBV18 and TRBJ2-7; unclear D gene. This CDR3 has 14 amino acids. The V end was cut by 3 bases, the J end by 5 bases, with 14 bases between. Germline V gene data show CDR1 as KGHSH and CDR2 as LQKENI. The CDR3: CASSPPPNPNEQYF. CDR3 DNA sequence: TGTGCCAGCTCACCCCCGCCTAACCCCAACGAGCAGTACTTC.

To note about this clone: Other DNA sequences within the sample encode an identical CDR3. The rearrangement links TRBV6-6 to TRBJ1-4; D might be TRBD1 (5 bases). V was pared by 6 bases and J by 8 bases, with 7 bases between. The CDR3 totals 11 residues. Looked up from germline, CDR1 is MNHNY and CDR2 is SVGAGI (reference sequence). The CDR3, as DNA: TGTGCCAGCAGCCCAGGGGAAAAACTGTTTTTT. It is translated as CASSPGEKLFF.

This clone has a handful of counts. The rearrangement links TRBV3-1 (or the pseudogene TRBV3-2) to TRBJ1-1; D call uncertain. V was shortened by 1 base and J by 6 bases, with 12 bases between the two germline ends. The CDR3 spans 14 residues. The germline V gene has CDR1 LGHDT and CDR2 YNNKEL (reference sequence). CDR3 DNA sequence: TGTGCCAGCAGCCAAGTTGAGGGAAGGGCTGAAGCTTTCTTT. Amino acid sequence: CASSQVEGRAEAFF.

CDR3 coding DNA: TGTGCCAGCAAGGGTGCCAGGAACACTGAAGCTTTCTTT. Its translation is CASKGARNTEAFF. This chain connects TRBV2 to TRBJ1-1; unclear D gene. The CDR3 loop spans 13 amino acids. From germline, CDR1 is SNHLY and CDR2 FYNNEI. The V gene lost 7 bases and the J gene lost 1 base, with 10 bases spanning the gap.

This chain joins TRBV6-6 and TRBJ1-1; D is possibly TRBD1 (5 bases). The CDR3 has 14 residues. Looked up from germline, CDR1 is MNHNY and CDR2 is SVGAGI (reference sequence). Trimming took off 5 bases at V and 3 bases at J, with 13 bases between the two ends. CDR3 sequence (DNA): TGTGCCAGCAGTCTCTTGGGGGAGTACACTGAAGCTTTCTTT. Translating gives CASSLLGEYTEAFF.

The chain has TRBV19 and TRBJ2-7, with D hard to call. The CDR3 is 15 amino acids. Germline loops: CDR1 LNHDA, CDR2 SQIVND (reference sequence). V was clipped by 1 base and J by 0 bases, with 10 bases between them. The CDR3 DNA is TGTGCCAGTAGTATAGCCCCAGAAACCTCCTACGAGCAGTACTTC. This codes for CASSIAPETSYEQYF.

The chain has TRBV10-3 and TRBJ2-2, with a tentative D call TRBD2 (5 bases). Between the trimmed V and J ends, which lost 8 bases and 0 bases, there was a span of 13 bases. CDR3 length: 15 residues. Germline values: CDR1 ENHRY, CDR2 SYGVKD. For the CDR3, the DNA is TGTGCCATCCCGACGGGGATATCGAACACCGGGGAGCTGTTTTTT. This sequence encodes CAIPTGISNTGELFF.

The chain is built from TRBV7-8 and TRBJ1-5; D uncertain. This CDR3 is 12 amino acids long. Germline V gene lookup returns CDR1 SGHVS and CDR2 FQNEAQ. The V end lost 4 bases, the J end lost 4 bases, and 5 bases lay between the germline ends. The CDR3: CASSSHNQPQHF. In nucleotides, the CDR3 is TGTGCCAGCAGCTCTCATAATCAGCCCCAGCATTTT. The variable domain in full, with the rest retrieved from reference TRBV7-8 and TRBJ1-5, is GAGVSQSPRYKVAKRGQDVALRCDPISGHVSLFWYQQALGQGPEFLTYFQNEAQLDKSGLPSDRFFAERPEGSVSTLKIQRTQQEDSAVYLCASSSHNQPQHFGDGTRLSIL.

V is TRBV4-2 and J is TRBJ2-7; TRBD1 matches at 8 bases. V shed 4 bases and J 4 bases; nucleotides not matched to a gene: 9. The CDR3 runs 15 residues. Looked up from germline, CDR1 is LGHNA and CDR2 is YNFKEQ. The CDR3 coding sequence is TGTGCCAGCAGCCGAACAGGGGGGCCCCTATACGAGCAGTACTTC. Amino acid sequence: CASSRTGGPLYEQYF.

The chain combines TRBV7-3 with TRBJ1-5, with D uncertain. Germline V gives CDR1 SGHTA, CDR2 FQGTGA. The CDR3 runs 13 residues. Between the trimmed V and J ends, which lost 6 bases and 4 bases, there was a span of 10 bases. The CDR3, as DNA: TGTGCCAGCAGTTTGGGCCCTAATCAGCCCCAGCATTTT. As protein: CASSLGPNQPQHF.

This clone was recorded once. The chain carries TRBV2 and TRBJ1-4; maybe TRBD1 (5 bases). The CDR3 is 14 residues long. V lost 2 bases and J 7 bases, leaving 11 bases between the germline ends. Germline V gene lookup returns CDR1 SNHLY and CDR2 FYNNEI. This CDR3 is CASSERQGREKLFF. Here the CDR3 DNA reads TGTGCCAGCAGTGAACGGCAGGGCCGTGAAAAACTGTTTTTT.